Presented here are 9 T cell receptor beta chains from one specimen sequenced in a study of blood T cell repertoires in COVID-19. Repertoires were generated with immunoSEQ multiplex PCR, while TCRdb's copy carries only in-frame clones and drops some. Of some 190,000 clones listed, 80% to 90% were seen once; the top ten hold less than 5.5%. Sequencing input: peripheral blood. Receptors were obtained from an elderly woman with acute or convalescent COVID-19.

This sequence joins TRBV14 and TRBJ2-1; no firm D call. With 5 bases removed from V and 2 bases from J, the gap between germline ends came to 10 bases. Germline CDR1 SGHDN, CDR2 FVKESK. The CDR3 consists of 14 residues. The CDR3 region is CASSDADPYNEQFF. In DNA, the CDR3 is TGTGCCAGCAGCGACGCGGATCCCTACAATGAGCAGTTCTTC.

Concerning this clone: Other nucleotide sequences from this sample produce the same CDR3. J is TRBJ2-5 and V is TRBV30; TRBD1 matches at 8 bases. The CDR3 is made up of 12 amino acids. V shed 2 bases, J shed 4 bases, and the junction held 0 bases outside the gene matches. From germline, CDR1 is GTSNPN and CDR2 SVGIG (reference sequence). The CDR3 sequence: CAWSTGGETQYF. DNA for the CDR3: TGTGCCTGGAGTACAGGGGGAGAGACCCAGTACTTC.

The chain uses TRBV24-1 and TRBJ2-3, with D hard to call. The CDR3 totals 13 residues. Trimming took 4 bases from V and 3 from J, leaving 7 bases between them. In germline, CDR1 is KGHDR, CDR2 SFDVKD. This chain's CDR3 is CATSELVTDTQYF. The DNA for the CDR3 is TGTGCCACCAGTGAACTGGTAACAGATACGCAGTATTTT.

V is TRBV5-5 and J is TRBJ1-5; 7 bases are shared with TRBD1. The germline V gene encodes CDR1 SGHKS and CDR2 YYEKEE (reference sequence). CDR3 length: 14 amino acids. J was trimmed by 5 bases and V by 4 bases; bases with no gene match: 6. Here the CDR3 DNA reads TGTGCCAGCAGCATTCCGGGACAGTATCAGCCCCAGCATTTT. Translating gives CASSIPGQYQPQHF.

The chain recombines TRBV4-3 with TRBJ2-1, with D possibly being TRBD2 (6 bases). CDR1 is LGHNA, CDR2 YSLEER, per germline. V lost 0 bases and J lost 9, with 21 bases in between. The CDR3 runs 17 residues. The CDR3 region is CASSQDRGRGSWGEQFF. The CDR3 coding sequence is TGCGCCAGCAGCCAAGATAGGGGCCGGGGGTCGTGGGGTGAGCAGTTCTTC.

The V call is TRBV4-3, the J call TRBJ1-1; 8 bases align to TRBD1. This CDR3 comprises 15 residues. Germline CDR1 is LGHNA and CDR2 is YSLEER. Trimming removed 2 bases from V and 6 bases from J; junction bases left unmatched: 8. The DNA for the CDR3 is TGCGCCAGCAGCCAACAAATCGGGACAGGCGCTGAAGCTTTCTTT. It yields the protein CASSQQIGTGAEAFF.

V usage is TRBV30 and J usage is TRBJ2-5; 9 nucleotides match TRBD2. CDR3 size: 15 residues. The V and J ends lost 1 base and 1 base, in that order; junction bases with no gene match: 4. The V gene's germline CDR1 is GTSNPN and CDR2 SVGIG (reference sequence). The CDR3 loop is CAWSEGLAIQETQYF. CDR3 bases: TGTGCCTGGAGTGAGGGACTAGCCATCCAAGAGACCCAGTACTTC.

The gene calls are TRBV7-6 and TRBJ2-1; TRBD1 is a possible D gene (6 bases). The CDR3 extends over 15 amino acids. CDR1 and CDR2 (germline): SGHVS, FNYEAQ. V was pared by 3 bases and J by 4 bases, with 13 bases between. In DNA, the CDR3 is TGTGCCAGCAGCTTGACCGGACAGACTTACAATGAGCAGTTCTTC. This codes for CASSLTGQTYNEQFF.

The chain recombines TRBV2 with TRBJ1-1; 8 nucleotides align to TRBD1. V shed 9 bases, J shed 0 bases, and the junction held 3 bases outside the gene matches. This CDR3 comprises 13 residues. Germline-derived CDR1 and CDR2 are SNHLY and FYNNEI. The CDR3 nucleotides are TGTGCCAGAAAGACAGGGGTGAACACTGAAGCTTTCTTT. It translates to CARKTGVNTEAFF.